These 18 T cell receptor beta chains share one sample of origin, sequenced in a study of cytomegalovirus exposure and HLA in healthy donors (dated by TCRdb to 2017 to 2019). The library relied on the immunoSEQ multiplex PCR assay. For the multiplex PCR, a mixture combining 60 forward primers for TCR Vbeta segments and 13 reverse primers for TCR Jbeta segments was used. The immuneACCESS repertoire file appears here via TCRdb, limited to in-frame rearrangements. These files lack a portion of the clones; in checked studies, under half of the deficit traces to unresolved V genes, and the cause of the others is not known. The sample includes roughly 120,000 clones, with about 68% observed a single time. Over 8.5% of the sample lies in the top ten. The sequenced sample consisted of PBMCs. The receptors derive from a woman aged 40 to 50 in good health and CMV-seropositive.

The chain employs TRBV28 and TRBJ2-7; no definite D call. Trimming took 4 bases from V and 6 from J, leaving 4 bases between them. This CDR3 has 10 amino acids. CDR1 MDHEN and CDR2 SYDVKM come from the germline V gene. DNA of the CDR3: TGTGCCAGCAGTTCCATCGAGCAGTACTTC. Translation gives CASSSIEQYF.

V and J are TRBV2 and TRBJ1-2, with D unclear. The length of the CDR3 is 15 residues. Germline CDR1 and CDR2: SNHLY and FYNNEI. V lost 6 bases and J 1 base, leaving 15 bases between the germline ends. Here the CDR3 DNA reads TGTGCCAGCAGCCCTCTGACACCACTTAACTATGGCTACACCTTC. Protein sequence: CASSPLTPLNYGYTF.

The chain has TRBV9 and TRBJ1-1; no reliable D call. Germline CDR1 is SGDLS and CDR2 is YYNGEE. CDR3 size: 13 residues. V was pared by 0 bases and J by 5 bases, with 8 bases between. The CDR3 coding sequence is TGTGCCAGCAGCGTAGATCGGGGTACTGAAGCTTTCTTT. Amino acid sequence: CASSVDRGTEAFF. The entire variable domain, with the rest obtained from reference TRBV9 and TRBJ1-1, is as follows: DSGVTQTPKHLITATGQRVTLRCSPRSGDLSVYWYQQSLDQGLQFLIQYYNGEERAKGNILERFSAQQFPDLHSELNLSSLELGDSALYFCASSVDRGTEAFFGQGTRLTVV.

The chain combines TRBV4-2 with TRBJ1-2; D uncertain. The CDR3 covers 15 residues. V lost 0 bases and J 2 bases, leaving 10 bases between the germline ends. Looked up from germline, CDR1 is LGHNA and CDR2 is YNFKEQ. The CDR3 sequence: CASSQEDGINYGYTF. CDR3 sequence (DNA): TGTGCCAGCAGCCAAGAGGACGGGATAAACTATGGCTACACCTTC.

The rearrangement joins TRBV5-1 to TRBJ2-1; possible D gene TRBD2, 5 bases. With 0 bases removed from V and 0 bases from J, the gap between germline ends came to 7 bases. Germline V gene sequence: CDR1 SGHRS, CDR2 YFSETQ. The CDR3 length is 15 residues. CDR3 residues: CASSLGGLSYNEQFF. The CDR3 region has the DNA TGCGCCAGCAGCTTGGGAGGACTCTCCTACAATGAGCAGTTCTTC.

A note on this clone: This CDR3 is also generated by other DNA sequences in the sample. The CDR3 protein is CASSFSSYNEQFF. Written as DNA, the CDR3 is TGTGCCAGCAGTTTCAGCTCCTACAATGAGCAGTTCTTC. J is TRBJ2-1 and V is TRBV11-3, with no clear D. V was shortened by 6 bases and J by 0 bases, with 6 bases between the two germline ends. There are 13 residues in the CDR3. CDR1 and CDR2 from the germline V gene are SGHNT and YENEEA.

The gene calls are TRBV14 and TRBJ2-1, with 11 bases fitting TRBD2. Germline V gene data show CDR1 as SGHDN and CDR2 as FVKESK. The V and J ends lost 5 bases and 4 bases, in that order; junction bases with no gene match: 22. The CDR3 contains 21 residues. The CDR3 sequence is CASSYDELAGVRSYSYNEQFF. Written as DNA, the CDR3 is TGTGCCAGCAGCTACGACGAACTAGCGGGAGTTAGGAGTTACAGTTACAATGAGCAGTTCTTC.

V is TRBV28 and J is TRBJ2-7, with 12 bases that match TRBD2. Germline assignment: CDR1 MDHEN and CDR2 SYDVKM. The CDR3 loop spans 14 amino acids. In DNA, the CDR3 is TGTGTCATCCAGACTAGCGGGGGTGCCTACGAGCAGTACTTC. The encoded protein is CVIQTSGGAYEQYF.

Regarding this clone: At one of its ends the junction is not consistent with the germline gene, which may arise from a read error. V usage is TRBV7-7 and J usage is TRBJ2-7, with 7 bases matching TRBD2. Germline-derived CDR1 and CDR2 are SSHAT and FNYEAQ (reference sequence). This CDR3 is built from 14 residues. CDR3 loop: CASSPGRGSYEQYF. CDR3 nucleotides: TGTGCTAGCAGCCCAGGGAGGGGCTCCTACGAGCAGTACTTC.

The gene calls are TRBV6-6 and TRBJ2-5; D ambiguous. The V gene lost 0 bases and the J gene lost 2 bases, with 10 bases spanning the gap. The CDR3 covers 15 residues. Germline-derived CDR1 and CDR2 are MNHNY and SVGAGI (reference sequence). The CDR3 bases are TGTGCCAGCAGTTACTCCAAGAGAAAACAAGAGACCCAGTACTTC. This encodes CASSYSKRKQETQYF.

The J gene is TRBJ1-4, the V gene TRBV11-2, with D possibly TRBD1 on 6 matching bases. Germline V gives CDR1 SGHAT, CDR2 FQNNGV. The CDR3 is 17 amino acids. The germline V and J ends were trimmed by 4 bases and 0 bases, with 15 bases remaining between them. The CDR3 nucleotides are TGTGCCAGCAGCTCTCCAACAGGGCCTTCAACTAATGAAAAACTGTTTTTT. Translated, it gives CASSSPTGPSTNEKLFF.

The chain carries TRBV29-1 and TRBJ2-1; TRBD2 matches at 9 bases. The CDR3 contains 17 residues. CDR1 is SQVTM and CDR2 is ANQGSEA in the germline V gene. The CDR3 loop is CSPVAGGPNTSYNEQFF. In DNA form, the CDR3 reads TGCTCCCCGGTGGCGGGAGGGCCTAATACCTCCTACAATGAGCAGTTCTTC.

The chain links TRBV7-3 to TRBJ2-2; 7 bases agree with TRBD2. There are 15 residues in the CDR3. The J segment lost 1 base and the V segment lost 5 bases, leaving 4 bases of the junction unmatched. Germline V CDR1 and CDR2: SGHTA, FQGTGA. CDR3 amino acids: CASSRASGNTGELFF. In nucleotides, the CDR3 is TGTGCCAGCAGCCGTGCTAGCGGGAACACCGGGGAGCTGTTTTTT.

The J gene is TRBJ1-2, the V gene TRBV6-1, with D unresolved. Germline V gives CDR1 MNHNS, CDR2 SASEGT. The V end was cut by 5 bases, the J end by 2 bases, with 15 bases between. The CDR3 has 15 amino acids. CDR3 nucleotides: TGTGCCAGCAGTAAGGAGGTAGGGTTCAACTATGGCTACACCTTC. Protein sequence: CASSKEVGFNYGYTF.

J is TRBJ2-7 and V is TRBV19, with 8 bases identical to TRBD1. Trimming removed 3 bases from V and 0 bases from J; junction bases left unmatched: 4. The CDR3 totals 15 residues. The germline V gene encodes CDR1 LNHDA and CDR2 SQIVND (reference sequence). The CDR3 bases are TGTGCCAGTAGTATCGGGACAGGATCCTCCTACGAGCAGTACTTC. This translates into CASSIGTGSSYEQYF.

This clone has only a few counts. The CDR3 coding sequence is TGTGCCAGCAGCCTCAGGGTTCTCTACGAGCAGTACTTC. This sequence encodes CASSLRVLYEQYF. The chain recombines TRBV2 with TRBJ2-7; D may be TRBD1 (5 bases). The germline V gene encodes CDR1 SNHLY and CDR2 FYNNEI. The CDR3 runs 13 residues. The V end lost 6 bases, the J end lost 3 bases, and 12 bases lay between the germline ends. Filled out from reference TRBV2 and TRBJ2-7, the complete variable domain reads EPEVTQTPSHQVTQMGQEVILRCVPISNHLYFYWYRQILGQKVEFLVSFYNNEISEKSEIFDDQFSVERPDGSNFTLKIRSTKLEDSAMYFCASSLRVLYEQYFGPGTRLTVT.

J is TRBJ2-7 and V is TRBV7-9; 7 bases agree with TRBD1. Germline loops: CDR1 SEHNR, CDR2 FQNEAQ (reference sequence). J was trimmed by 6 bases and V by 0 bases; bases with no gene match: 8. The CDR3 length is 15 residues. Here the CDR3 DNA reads TGTGCCAGCAGCTTAGCAAGGGGGCAGAATTCCGAGCAGTACTTC. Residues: CASSLARGQNSEQYF.

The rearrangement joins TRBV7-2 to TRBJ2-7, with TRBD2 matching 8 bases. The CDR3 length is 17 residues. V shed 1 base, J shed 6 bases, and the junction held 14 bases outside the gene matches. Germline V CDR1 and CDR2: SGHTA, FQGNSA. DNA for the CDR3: TGTGCCAGCAGCTTAGGAGTCGGGGGGGCCGTTCAACGCGAGCAGTACTTC. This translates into CASSLGVGGAVQREQYF.